This is a list of T cell receptor beta chains from one sample in a study of vaccination effects on CD4 cells after COVID-19. Their specific antigens are unknown. TCRdb's table, derived via immunoSEQ multiplex PCR, lists solely in-frame clones and lacks some. The sample holds about 24,000 clones, roughly three quarters seen once. The sample was CD4+ T cells from PBMCs cultured with SARS-CoV-2 spike peptides, taken after COVID-19 vaccination. The receptors come from a human donor who received a COVID-19 vaccine. Both conserved end residues are part of each CDR3. D genes are given only for firm matches. The size field is filled for only some rows; it gives once, few, many or a size class.

j_gene,v_gene,d_gene,abundance,CDR3aa,CDR3nt
TRBJ2-1,TRBV6-5,NA,NA,CASNEDWWSQQFF,TGTGCCAGCAACGAAGATTGGTGGTCTCAGCAGTTCTTC
TRBJ2-3,TRBV5-4,NA,NA,CASSRAETSTDTQYF,TGTGCCAGCAGCCGGGCGGAAACTAGCACAGATACGCAGTATTTT
TRBJ2-7,TRBV2,NA,NA,CASRVNFISYEQYF,TGTGCCAGCAGGGTGAACTTCATCTCCTACGAGCAGTACTTC
TRBJ1-2,TRBV18,NA,NA,CASSQGTLNYGYTF,TGTGCCAGCTCCCAAGGGACTCTCAACTATGGCTACACCTTC
TRBJ2-6,TRBV15,NA,medium-sized,CATSRDTDSGANVLTF,TGTGCCACCAGCAGAGATACAGACTCTGGGGCCAACGTCCTGACTTTC
TRBJ2-3,TRBV7-9,NA,NA,CASSSGTTDTQYF,TGTGCCAGCAGCTCGGGGACGACAGATACGCAGTATTTT
TRBJ2-4,TRBV7-2,NA,NA,CASSLAGAKNIQYF,TGTGCCAGCAGCTTAGCGGGGGCCAAAAACATTCAGTACTTC
TRBJ1-1,TRBV19,TRBD1,NA,CASTGTGWGTEAFF,TGTGCCAGTACCGGGACAGGGTGGGGAACTGAAGCTTTCTTT
TRBJ2-7,TRBV29-1,TRBD2,NA,CSVRKGTSGYEQYF,TGCAGCGTCCGCAAGGGTACTAGCGGCTACGAGCAGTACTTC
TRBJ1-3,TRBV9,NA,NA,CASSVDNGNTIYF,TGTGCCAGCAGCGTAGACAACGGAAACACCATATATTTT
TRBJ1-1,TRBV7-8,TRBD1,once,CASSLDFPGGTEAFF,TGTGCCAGCAGCTTAGATTTTCCAGGGGGCACTGAAGCTTTCTTT
TRBJ2-1,TRBV5-4,NA,NA,CASSVGGGFYNEQFF,TGTGCCAGCAGCGTGGGTGGCGGCTTCTACAATGAGCAGTTCTTC
TRBJ2-5,TRBV5-1,TRBD2,NA,CASSQTPGTRGETQYF,TGCGCCAGCAGCCAGACTCCCGGGACTAGGGGAGAGACCCAGTACTTC
TRBJ2-5,TRBV5-4,TRBD1,NA,CASSLEGQGIETQYF,TGTGCCAGCAGCTTGGAGGGACAGGGTATTGAGACCCAGTACTTC
TRBJ2-5,TRBV6-5,NA,NA,CASRLGETQYF,TGTGCCAGCCGATTGGGGGAGACCCAGTACTTC